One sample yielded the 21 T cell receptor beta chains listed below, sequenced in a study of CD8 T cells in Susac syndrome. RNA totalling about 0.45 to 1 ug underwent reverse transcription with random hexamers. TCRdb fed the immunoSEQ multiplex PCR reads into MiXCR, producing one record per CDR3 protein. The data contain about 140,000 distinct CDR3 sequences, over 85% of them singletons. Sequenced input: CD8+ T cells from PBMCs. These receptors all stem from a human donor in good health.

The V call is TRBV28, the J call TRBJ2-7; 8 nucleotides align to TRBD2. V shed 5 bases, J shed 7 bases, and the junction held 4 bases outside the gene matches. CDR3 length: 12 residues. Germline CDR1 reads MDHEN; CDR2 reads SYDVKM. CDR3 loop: CASSILAVEQYF. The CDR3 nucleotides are TGTGCCAGCAGTATACTAGCGGTTGAGCAGTACTTC.

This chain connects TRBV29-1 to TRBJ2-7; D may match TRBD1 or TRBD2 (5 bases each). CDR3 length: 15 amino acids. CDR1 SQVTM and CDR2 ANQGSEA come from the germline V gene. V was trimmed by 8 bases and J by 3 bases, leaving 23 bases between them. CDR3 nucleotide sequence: TGCAGCATCAGGAACCCAACCTCTGGGGGCTACGAGCAGTACTTC. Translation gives CSIRNPTSGGYEQYF.

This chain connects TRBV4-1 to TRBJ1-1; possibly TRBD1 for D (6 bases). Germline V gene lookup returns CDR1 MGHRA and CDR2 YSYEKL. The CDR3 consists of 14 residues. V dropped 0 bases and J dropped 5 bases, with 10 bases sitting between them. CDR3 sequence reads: CASSQDGRGTEAFF. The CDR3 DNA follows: TGCGCCAGCAGCCAAGATGGCAGGGGAACTGAAGCTTTCTTT.

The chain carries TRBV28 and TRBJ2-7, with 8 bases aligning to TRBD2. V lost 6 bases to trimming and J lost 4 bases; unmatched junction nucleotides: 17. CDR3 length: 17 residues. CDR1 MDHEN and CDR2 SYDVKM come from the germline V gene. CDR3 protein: CASSLNAASGSPYEQYF. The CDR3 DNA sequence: TGTGCCAGCAGCCTCAACGCCGCCAGCGGGAGTCCGTACGAGCAGTACTTC.

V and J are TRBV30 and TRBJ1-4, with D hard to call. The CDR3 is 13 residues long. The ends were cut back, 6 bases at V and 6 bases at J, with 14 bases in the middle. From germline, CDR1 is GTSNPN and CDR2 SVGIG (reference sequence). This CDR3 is CACLFGPDEKLFF. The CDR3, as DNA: TGTGCCTGCCTATTCGGACCCGATGAAAAACTGTTTTTT. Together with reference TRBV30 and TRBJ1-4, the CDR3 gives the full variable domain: SQTIHQWPATLVQPVGSPLSLECTVEGTSNPNLYWYRQAAGRGLQLLFYSVGIGQISSEVPQNLSASRPQDRQFILSSKKLLLSDSGFYLCACLFGPDEKLFFGSGTQLSVL.

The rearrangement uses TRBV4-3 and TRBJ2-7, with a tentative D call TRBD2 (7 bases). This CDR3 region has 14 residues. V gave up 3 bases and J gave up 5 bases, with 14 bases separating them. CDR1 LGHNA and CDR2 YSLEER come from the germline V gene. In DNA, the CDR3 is TGCGCCAGCAGCCAGGGGGGGGACATGGACGAGCAGTACTTC. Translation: CASSQGGDMDEQYF.

The CDR3 DNA reads as TGCAGTGCTAGACCCAGGGGTGACTATGGCTACACCTTC. This gives the protein CSARPRGDYGYTF. The V call is TRBV20-1, the J call TRBJ1-2; TRBD1 might be the D (6 bases). Germline values: CDR1 DFQATT, CDR2 SNEGSKA (reference sequence). Trimming shortened V by 2 bases and J by 3 bases, and 10 bases separated the two germline ends. CDR3 length equals 13 residues.

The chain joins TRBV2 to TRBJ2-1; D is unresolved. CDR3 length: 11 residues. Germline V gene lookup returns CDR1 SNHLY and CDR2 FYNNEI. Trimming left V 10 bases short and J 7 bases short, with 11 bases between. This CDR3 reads CATLGRNEQFF. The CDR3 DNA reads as TGTGCCACCCTCGGAAGGAATGAGCAGTTCTTC.

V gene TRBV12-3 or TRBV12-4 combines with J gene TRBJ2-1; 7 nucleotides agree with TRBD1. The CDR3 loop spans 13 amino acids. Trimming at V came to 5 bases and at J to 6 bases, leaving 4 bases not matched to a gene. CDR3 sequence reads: CASSTSGGNEQFF. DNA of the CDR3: TGTGCCAGCAGTACATCAGGGGGCAATGAGCAGTTCTTC.

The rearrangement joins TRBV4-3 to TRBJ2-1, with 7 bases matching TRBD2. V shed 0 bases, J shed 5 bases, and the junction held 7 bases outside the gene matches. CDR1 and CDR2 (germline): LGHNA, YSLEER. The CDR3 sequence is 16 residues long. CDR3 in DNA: TGCGCCAGCAGCCAAGACCCCGGGACTATCAACAATGAGCAGTTCTTC. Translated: CASSQDPGTINNEQFF.

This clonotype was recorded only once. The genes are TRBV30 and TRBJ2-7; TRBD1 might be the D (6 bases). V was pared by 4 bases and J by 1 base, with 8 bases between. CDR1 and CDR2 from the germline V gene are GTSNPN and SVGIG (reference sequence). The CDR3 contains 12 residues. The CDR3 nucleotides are TGTGCCTGGAACGGACAGTCCTACGAGCAGTACTTC. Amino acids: CAWNGQSYEQYF.

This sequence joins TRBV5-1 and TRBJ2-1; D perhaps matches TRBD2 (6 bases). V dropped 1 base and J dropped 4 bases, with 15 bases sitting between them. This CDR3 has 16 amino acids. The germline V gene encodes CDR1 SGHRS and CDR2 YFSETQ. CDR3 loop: CASSLPGSRGYNEQFF. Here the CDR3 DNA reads TGCGCCAGCAGCTTGCCGGGTAGCCGGGGGTACAATGAGCAGTTCTTC.

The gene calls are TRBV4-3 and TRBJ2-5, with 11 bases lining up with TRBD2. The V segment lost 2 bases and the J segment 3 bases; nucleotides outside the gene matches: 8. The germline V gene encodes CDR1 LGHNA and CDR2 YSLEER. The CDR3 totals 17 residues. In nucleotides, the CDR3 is TGCGCCAGCAGCCAATATCACACTAGCGGGAGTGAAGAGACCCAGTACTTC. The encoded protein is CASSQYHTSGSEETQYF.

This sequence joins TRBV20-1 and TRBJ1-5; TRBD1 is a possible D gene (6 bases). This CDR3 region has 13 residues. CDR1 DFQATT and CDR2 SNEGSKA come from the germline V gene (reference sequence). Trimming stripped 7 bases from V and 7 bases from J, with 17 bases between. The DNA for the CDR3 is TGCAGTGTTGAACAGGGAGAGGCCCAGCCCCAGCATTTT. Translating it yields CSVEQGEAQPQHF.

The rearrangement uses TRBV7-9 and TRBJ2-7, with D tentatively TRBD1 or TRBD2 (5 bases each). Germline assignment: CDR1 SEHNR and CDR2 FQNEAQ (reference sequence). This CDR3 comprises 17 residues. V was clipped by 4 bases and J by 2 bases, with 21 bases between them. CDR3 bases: TGTGCCAGCAGCTCATTATCCGGGGACCCAACTCCCTACGAGCAGTACTTC. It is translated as CASSSLSGDPTPYEQYF.

The CDR3 loop reads CASSLVQSSYEQYF. CDR3 coding DNA: TGTGCCAGCAGTTTAGTACAGAGCTCCTACGAGCAGTACTTC. The J gene is TRBJ2-7, the V gene TRBV27; D uncertain. The CDR3 totals 14 residues. Trimming removed 2 bases at V and 0 bases at J, with 8 bases between. Germline CDR1 and CDR2: MNHEY and SMNVEV (reference sequence).

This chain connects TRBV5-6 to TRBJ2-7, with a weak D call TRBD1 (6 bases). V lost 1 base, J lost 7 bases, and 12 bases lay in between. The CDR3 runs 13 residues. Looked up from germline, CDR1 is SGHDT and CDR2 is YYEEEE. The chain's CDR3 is CASSLFGTQEQYF. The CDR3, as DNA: TGTGCCAGCAGCTTGTTCGGGACACAAGAGCAGTACTTC.

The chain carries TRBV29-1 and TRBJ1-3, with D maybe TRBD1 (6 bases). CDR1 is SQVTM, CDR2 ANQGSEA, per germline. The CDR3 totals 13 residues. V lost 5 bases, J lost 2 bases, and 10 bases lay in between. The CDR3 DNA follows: TGCAGCGTTACAGGGTATCCTGGAAACACCATATATTTT. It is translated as CSVTGYPGNTIYF. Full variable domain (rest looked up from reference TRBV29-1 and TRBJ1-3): SAVISQKPSRDICQRGTSLTIQCQVDSQVTMMFWYRQQPGQSLTLIATANQGSEATYESGFVIDKFPISRPNLTFSTLTVSNMSPEDSSIYLCSVTGYPGNTIYFGEGSWLTVV.

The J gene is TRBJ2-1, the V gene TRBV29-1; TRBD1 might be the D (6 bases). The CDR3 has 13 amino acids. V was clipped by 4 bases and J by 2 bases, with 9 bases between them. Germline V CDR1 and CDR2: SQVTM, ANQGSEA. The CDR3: CSVGQGTYNEQFF. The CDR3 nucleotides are TGCAGCGTTGGGCAGGGGACCTACAATGAGCAGTTCTTC.

The CDR3 protein is CSVDMNTGELFF. Written as DNA, the CDR3 is TGCAGCGTTGACATGAACACCGGGGAGCTGTTTTTT. This chain joins TRBV29-1 and TRBJ2-2; no clear D. Deletions cut 3 bases from V and 1 base from J, with 3 bases between. This CDR3 contains 12 residues. Germline values: CDR1 SQVTM, CDR2 ANQGSEA.

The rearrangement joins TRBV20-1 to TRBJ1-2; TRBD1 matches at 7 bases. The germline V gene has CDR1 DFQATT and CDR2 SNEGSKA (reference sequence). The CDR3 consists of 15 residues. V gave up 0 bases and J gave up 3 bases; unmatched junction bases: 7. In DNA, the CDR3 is TGCAGTGCTAGAGATGACTGGACAGGCGACTATGGCTACACCTTC. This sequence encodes CSARDDWTGDYGYTF.